The rows below give T cell receptor beta chains drawn from one sample of a study of cytomegalovirus exposure and HLA in healthy donors. TCRdb's copy holds only in-frame clones and misses some; the assay was immunoSEQ multiplex PCR. The sample carries approximately 160,000 clones, roughly three quarters recorded once. The specimen sequenced was PBMCs. The receptors originated from a male donor in good health and CMV-seropositive. Each CDR3 is given with its conserved first and last residue. Each record gives: CDR3 protein, D gene, clone size, V gene. The D gene is left open where the match is weak. Part of the rows lack a size; the others show once, few, many or a class for expanded clones.

CDR3aa: CASSQRDSGYEQYF
d_gene: NA
abundance: NA
v_gene: TRBV4-1

CDR3aa: CASNNSPSNQPQHF
d_gene: NA
abundance: NA
v_gene: TRBV19

CDR3aa: CATSRVQGHSGEQYF
d_gene: NA
abundance: NA
v_gene: TRBV15

CDR3aa: CASSLGQGLNYGYTF
d_gene: TRBD1
abundance: NA
v_gene: TRBV7-9

CDR3aa: CASSEGLGLRAYEQYF
d_gene: NA
abundance: NA
v_gene: TRBV6-1

CDR3aa: CASSAGQPGPEAFF
d_gene: NA
abundance: NA
v_gene: TRBV10-2

CDR3aa: CASSSPAAGDTQYF
d_gene: NA
abundance: NA
v_gene: TRBV5-4

CDR3aa: CASSGTGGTDTQYF
d_gene: TRBD1
abundance: few
v_gene: TRBV6-4

CDR3aa: CASSPTRGGGETQYF
d_gene: TRBD2
abundance: NA
v_gene: TRBV14

CDR3aa: CASSSVAGRSYEQYF
d_gene: NA
abundance: NA
v_gene: TRBV7-8

CDR3aa: CASIPQASGANVLTF
d_gene: NA
abundance: once
v_gene: TRBV6-1

CDR3aa: CASSLVRAGGFSYNEQFF
d_gene: TRBD2
abundance: NA
v_gene: TRBV11-2

CDR3aa: CASSSRTGSMNTEAFF
d_gene: TRBD1
abundance: NA
v_gene: TRBV7-2

CDR3aa: CASSFTVQGRTDTQYF
d_gene: NA
abundance: NA
v_gene: TRBV13

CDR3aa: CASRELGQGDQETQYF
d_gene: TRBD1
abundance: once
v_gene: TRBV6-1

CDR3aa: CASSPGLARSTDTQYF
d_gene: TRBD2
abundance: NA
v_gene: TRBV19

CDR3aa: CASSQEPLGAMNTEAFF
d_gene: NA
abundance: NA
v_gene: TRBV14

CDR3aa: CASGLVPARLAGPMSATYEQYF
d_gene: TRBD2
abundance: once
v_gene: TRBV12-5

CDR3aa: CAYTTVSLNSPLHF
d_gene: NA
abundance: NA
v_gene: TRBV30

CDR3aa: CASSHLRQENQPQHF
d_gene: NA
abundance: NA
v_gene: TRBV23-1

CDR3aa: CASSLNPTGGVTGELFF
d_gene: TRBD1
abundance: few
v_gene: TRBV7-3

CDR3aa: CASSHPGQGAHEQYF
d_gene: TRBD1
abundance: NA
v_gene: TRBV27

CDR3aa: CASTYYEQYF
d_gene: NA
abundance: NA
v_gene: TRBV27

CDR3aa: CASSIVQGSEQYF
d_gene: NA
abundance: NA
v_gene: TRBV19

CDR3aa: CASRKTGNTGELFF
d_gene: NA
abundance: once
v_gene: TRBV5-1

CDR3aa: CASSLQGARDEQYF
d_gene: TRBD1
abundance: NA
v_gene: TRBV11-2

CDR3aa: CASSPGLAGAYEQYF
d_gene: TRBD2
abundance: NA
v_gene: TRBV18

CDR3aa: CASSRLARETQYF
d_gene: TRBD2
abundance: NA
v_gene: TRBV7-2

CDR3aa: CASSRDWGGTEAFF
d_gene: NA
abundance: NA
v_gene: TRBV7-2

CDR3aa: CASSPELLNTEAFF
d_gene: NA
abundance: few
v_gene: TRBV7-9

CDR3aa: CASSITGIEQYF
d_gene: NA
abundance: NA
v_gene: TRBV19

CDR3aa: CASSTYLAGGTYEQYF
d_gene: TRBD2
abundance: NA
v_gene: TRBV19

CDR3aa: CASSLGTATNYGYTF
d_gene: NA
abundance: NA
v_gene: TRBV13

CDR3aa: CAISESLLGGNTIYF
d_gene: NA
abundance: NA
v_gene: TRBV10-3

CDR3aa: CASSPFGEKLFF
d_gene: NA
abundance: NA
v_gene: TRBV19

CDR3aa: CASSVGGRTTSKAFF
d_gene: NA
abundance: NA
v_gene: TRBV10-2

CDR3aa: CASSVEQGRSPLHF
d_gene: NA
abundance: NA
v_gene: TRBV5-4

CDR3aa: CASSIGTGDHEQYF
d_gene: TRBD1
abundance: NA
v_gene: TRBV19

CDR3aa: CSVVLVRDNEQFF
d_gene: NA
abundance: NA
v_gene: TRBV29-1

CDR3aa: CAWSLAPEAFF
d_gene: NA
abundance: NA
v_gene: TRBV30

CDR3aa: CASSISFGQGNTEAFF
d_gene: NA
abundance: NA
v_gene: TRBV19

CDR3aa: CASSERTGASYGYTF
d_gene: TRBD1
abundance: once
v_gene: TRBV6-1

CDR3aa: CASSYSRSGELFF
d_gene: NA
abundance: NA
v_gene: TRBV6-5

CDR3aa: CASSRPDQVDSSGANVLTF
d_gene: NA
abundance: NA
v_gene: TRBV18

CDR3aa: CASSPRGGAAYEQYF
d_gene: NA
abundance: NA
v_gene: TRBV7-2

CDR3aa: CASSSERASNTIYF
d_gene: NA
abundance: NA
v_gene: TRBV6-6

CDR3aa: CASSLGRGGDEAFF
d_gene: NA
abundance: NA
v_gene: TRBV2

CDR3aa: CASSGEGENQPQHF
d_gene: NA
abundance: NA
v_gene: TRBV4-1

CDR3aa: CATSSGQEVTQYF
d_gene: TRBD1
abundance: NA
v_gene: TRBV15

CDR3aa: CASSSSGVLSGLFF
d_gene: NA
abundance: few
v_gene: TRBV7-6

CDR3aa: CASSHGLAGGQETQYF
d_gene: TRBD2
abundance: NA
v_gene: TRBV4-3

CDR3aa: CASSLDRIQETQYF
d_gene: NA
abundance: NA
v_gene: TRBV7-6

CDR3aa: CASSQDRQLQAFF
d_gene: NA
abundance: few
v_gene: TRBV4-3

CDR3aa: CASGQAGRYLYGYTF
d_gene: TRBD1
abundance: NA
v_gene: TRBV6-1

CDR3aa: CASSQVVRGNTEAFF
d_gene: NA
abundance: NA
v_gene: TRBV4-1